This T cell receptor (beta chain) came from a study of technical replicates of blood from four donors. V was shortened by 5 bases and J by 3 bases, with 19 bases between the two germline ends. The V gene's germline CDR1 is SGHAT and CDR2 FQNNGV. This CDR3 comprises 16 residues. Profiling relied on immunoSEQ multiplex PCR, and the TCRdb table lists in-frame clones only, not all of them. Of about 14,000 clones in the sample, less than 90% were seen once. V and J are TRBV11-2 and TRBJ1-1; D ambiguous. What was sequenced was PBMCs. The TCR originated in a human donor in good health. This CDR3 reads CASSHRGRSPYTEAFF. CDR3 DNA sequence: TGTGCCAGCAGCCATCGAGGCCGTTCCCCTTACACTGAAGCTTTCTTT. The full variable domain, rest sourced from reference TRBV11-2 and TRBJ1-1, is EAGVAQSPRYKIIEKRQSVAFWCNPISGHATLYWYQQILGQGPKLLIQFQNNGVVDDSQLPKDRFSAERLKGVDSTLKIQPAKLEDSAVYLCASSHRGRSPYTEAFFGQGTRLTVV.